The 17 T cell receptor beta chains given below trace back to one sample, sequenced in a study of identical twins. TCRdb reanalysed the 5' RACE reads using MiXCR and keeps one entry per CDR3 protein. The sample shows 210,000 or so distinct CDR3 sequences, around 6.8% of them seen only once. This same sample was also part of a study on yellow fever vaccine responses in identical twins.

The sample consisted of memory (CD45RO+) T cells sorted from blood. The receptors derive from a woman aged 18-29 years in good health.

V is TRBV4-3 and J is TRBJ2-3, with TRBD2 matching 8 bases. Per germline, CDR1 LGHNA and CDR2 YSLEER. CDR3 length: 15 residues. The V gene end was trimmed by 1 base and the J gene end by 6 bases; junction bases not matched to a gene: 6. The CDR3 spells CASSQGERGGDTQYF. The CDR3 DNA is TGCGCCAGCAGCCAAGGGGAACGGGGGGGGGATACGCAGTATTTT.

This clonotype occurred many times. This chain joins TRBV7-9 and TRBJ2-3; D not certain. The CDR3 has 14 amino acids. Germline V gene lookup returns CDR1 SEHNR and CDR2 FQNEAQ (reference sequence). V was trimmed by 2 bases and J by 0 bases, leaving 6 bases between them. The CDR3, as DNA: TGTGCCAGCAGCTTAAGTGCCAGCACAGATACGCAGTATTTT. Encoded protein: CASSLSASTDTQYF.

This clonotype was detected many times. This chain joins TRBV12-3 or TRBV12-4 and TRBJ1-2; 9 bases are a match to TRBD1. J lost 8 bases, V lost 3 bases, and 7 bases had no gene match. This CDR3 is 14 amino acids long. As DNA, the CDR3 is TGTGCCAGCAGTTTTTTACAGGGGGCGCCAGGCTACACCTTC. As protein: CASSFLQGAPGYTF.

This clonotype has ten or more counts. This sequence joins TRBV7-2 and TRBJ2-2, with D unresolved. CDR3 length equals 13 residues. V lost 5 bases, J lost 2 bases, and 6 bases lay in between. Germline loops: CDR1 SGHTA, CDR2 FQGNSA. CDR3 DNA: TGTGCCAGCAGCCCGGTTAACACCGGGGAGCTGTTTTTT. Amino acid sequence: CASSPVNTGELFF.

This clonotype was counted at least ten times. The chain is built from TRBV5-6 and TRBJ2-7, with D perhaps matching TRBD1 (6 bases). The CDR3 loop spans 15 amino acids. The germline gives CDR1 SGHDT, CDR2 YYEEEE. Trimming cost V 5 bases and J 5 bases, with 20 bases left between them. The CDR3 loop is CASSRKPGAWNEQYF. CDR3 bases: TGTGCCAGCAGTCGCAAGCCAGGGGCGTGGAACGAGCAGTACTTC.

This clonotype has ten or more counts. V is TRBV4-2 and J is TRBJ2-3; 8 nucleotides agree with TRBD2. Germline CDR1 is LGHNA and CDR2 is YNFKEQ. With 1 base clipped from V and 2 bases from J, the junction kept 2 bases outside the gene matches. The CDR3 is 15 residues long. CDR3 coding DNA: TGTGCCAGCAGCCAAGCGACTAGCGACACAGATACGCAGTATTTT. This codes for CASSQATSDTDTQYF.

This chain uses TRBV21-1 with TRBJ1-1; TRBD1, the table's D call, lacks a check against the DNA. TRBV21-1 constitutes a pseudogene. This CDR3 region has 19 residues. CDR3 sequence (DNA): TGTGCCAGCAGCAAAGAAATTCAGGGGGCCGAGAAGTGGGACACTGAAGCTTTCTTT. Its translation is CASSKEIQGAEKWDTEAFF.

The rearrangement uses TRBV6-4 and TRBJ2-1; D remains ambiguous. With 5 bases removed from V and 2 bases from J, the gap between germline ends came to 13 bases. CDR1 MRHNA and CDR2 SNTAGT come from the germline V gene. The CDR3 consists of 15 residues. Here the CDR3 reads CASSSTLGTYNEQFF. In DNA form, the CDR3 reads TGTGCCAGCAGTTCGACGCTGGGTACCTACAATGAGCAGTTCTTC.

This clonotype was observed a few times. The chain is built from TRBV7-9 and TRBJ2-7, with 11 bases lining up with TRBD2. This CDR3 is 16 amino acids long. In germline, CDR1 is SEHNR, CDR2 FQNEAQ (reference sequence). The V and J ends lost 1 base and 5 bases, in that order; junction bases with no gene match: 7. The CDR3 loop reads CASSLDIAGGDHEQYF. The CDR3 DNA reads TGTGCCAGCAGCTTAGATATAGCGGGAGGGGATCACGAGCAGTACTTC.

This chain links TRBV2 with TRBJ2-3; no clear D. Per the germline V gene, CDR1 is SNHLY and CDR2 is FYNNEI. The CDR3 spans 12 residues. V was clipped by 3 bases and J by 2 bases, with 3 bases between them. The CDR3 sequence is CASSDNTDTQYF. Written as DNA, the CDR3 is TGTGCCAGCAGTGACAACACAGATACGCAGTATTTT.

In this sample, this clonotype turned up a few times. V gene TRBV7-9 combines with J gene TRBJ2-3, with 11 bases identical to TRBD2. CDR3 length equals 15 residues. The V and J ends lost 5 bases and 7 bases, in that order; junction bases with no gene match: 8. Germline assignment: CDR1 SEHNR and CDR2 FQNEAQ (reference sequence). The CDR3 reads CASSTGTSGSNTQYF. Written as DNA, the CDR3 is TGTGCCAGCAGCACCGGGACTAGCGGCTCAAATACGCAGTATTTT.

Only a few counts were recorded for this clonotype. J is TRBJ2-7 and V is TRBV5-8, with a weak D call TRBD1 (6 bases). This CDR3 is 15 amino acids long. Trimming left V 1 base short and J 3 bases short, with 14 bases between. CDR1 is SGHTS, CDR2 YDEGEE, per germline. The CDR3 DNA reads TGTGCCAGCAGCTTGATCCCAGGGGACCGCTACGAGCAGTACTTC. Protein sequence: CASSLIPGDRYEQYF.

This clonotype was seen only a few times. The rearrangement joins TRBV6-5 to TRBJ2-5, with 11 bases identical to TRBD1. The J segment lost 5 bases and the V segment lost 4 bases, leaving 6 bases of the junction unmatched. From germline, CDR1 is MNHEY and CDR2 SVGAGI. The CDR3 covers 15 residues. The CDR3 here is CASSSGQGVAETQYF. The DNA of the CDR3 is TGTGCCAGCAGTTCGGGACAGGGGGTAGCGGAGACCCAGTACTTC.

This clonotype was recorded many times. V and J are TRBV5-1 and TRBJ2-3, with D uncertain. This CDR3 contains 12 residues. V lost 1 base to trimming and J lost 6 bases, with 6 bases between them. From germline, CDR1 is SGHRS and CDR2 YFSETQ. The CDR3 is CASSLPSDTQYF. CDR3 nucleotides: TGCGCCAGCAGCTTGCCGTCGGATACGCAGTATTTT.

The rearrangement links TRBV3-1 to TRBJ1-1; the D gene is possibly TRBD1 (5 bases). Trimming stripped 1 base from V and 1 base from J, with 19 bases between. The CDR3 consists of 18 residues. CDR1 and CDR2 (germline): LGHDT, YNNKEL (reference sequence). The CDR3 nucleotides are TGTGCCAGCAGCCAAGGATTCTTGGGGCCCTTTGGGAACACTGAAGCTTTCTTT. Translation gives CASSQGFLGPFGNTEAFF.

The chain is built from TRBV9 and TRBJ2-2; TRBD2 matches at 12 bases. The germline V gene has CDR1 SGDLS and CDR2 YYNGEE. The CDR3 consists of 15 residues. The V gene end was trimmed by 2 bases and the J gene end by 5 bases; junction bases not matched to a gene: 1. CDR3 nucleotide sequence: TGTGCCAGCAGCGTGACTAGCGGGGGTACCGGGGAGCTGTTTTTT. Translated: CASSVTSGGTGELFF. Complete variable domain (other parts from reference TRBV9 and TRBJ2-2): DSGVTQTPKHLITATGQRVTLRCSPRSGDLSVYWYQQSLDQGLQFLIQYYNGEERAKGNILERFSAQQFPDLHSELNLSSLELGDSALYFCASSVTSGGTGELFFGEGSRLTVL.

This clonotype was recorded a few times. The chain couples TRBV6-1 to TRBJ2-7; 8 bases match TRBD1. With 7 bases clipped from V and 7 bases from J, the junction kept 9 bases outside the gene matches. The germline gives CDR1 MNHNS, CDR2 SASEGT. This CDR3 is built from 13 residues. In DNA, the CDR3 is TGTGCCAGCAACCCCACTACAGGGGGGGAGCAGTACTTC. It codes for CASNPTTGGEQYF.